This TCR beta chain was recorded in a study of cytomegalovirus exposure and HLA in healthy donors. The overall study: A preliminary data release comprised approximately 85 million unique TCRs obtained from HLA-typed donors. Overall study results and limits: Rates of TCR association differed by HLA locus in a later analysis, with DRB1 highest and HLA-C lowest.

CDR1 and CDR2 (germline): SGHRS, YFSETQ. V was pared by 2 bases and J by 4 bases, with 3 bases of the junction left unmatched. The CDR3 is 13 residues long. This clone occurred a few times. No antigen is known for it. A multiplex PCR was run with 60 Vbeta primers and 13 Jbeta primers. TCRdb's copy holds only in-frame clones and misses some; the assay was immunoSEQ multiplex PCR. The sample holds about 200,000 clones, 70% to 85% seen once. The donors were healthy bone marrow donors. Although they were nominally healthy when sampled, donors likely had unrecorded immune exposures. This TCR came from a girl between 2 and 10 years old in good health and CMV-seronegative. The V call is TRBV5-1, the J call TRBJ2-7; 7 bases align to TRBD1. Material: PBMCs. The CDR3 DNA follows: TGCGCCAGCAGCTTAGGGGGCGTATACGAGCAGTACTTC. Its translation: CASSLGGVYEQYF.